The source of this TCR beta chain is a study of T cells in women clearing cervical HPV infection (dated by TCRdb to the late 2010s). General notes on the study: The cases were 25 to 30 women with histologically confirmed HPV16-related CIN3 or worse, and 2 of those women had invasive cancers. The 25 or so controls were women who cleared a single incident HPV16 infection within 12 months without developing precancer or cancer. Blood from cases was collected at the visit where the lesion was first found, while blood from controls was collected once the infection could no longer be detected. For cases, the median interval between lesion detection and blood sampling was about 140 days, with an interquartile range of about 85 to 220 days. Because only a few women had HLA typing data, the possibility that HLA type acted as a confounder could not be ruled out. Nested within Costa Rica's Guanacaste HPV Natural History Study, an exploratory proof-of-principle case-control study compared TCR repertoires across cervical HPV16 outcomes. Cases and controls were matched on age within five years and on year of sample collection. A median age of about 30 years was observed in cases versus 38 to 40 in controls, and no significant differences in baseline characteristics were found. The parent cohort enrolled 10,000 to 11,000 women aged 18 or older in Guanacaste, Costa Rica, in about 1993 to 1994 and followed the women for less than nine years. Five blinded duplicates per group were added as quality controls, giving 60 or so samples: around 50 participants and 10 replicates.

TCR beta CDR3 regions were amplified by multiplex PCR from an average of approximately 1,200 ng genomic DNA per sample using the immunoSEQ assay. The assay corrected primer bias using a complete synthetic TCR repertoire to establish an amplification baseline. Amplicons were sequenced on the Illumina platform. The authors processed their data as follows. Sequences were error-corrected by clustering with frequency ratios and a modified nearest-neighbor algorithm, then analyzed in the immunoSEQ Analyzer with IMGT gene definitions. At each rarefaction depth, TCR richness and evenness were averaged across 20 rarefaction repeats, and any sample with fewer sequences than the depth was left out. Wilcoxon rank sum tests with FDR correction were used to compare relative abundances of V, D and J genes between the groups. Blinded duplicates gave an intraclass correlation of around 95% for TCR richness and an average of 76.4% across over 65 gene segments. Entries here come from immuneACCESS through TCRdb and include only in-frame sequences with V and J called. Some clones fail to appear in such tables; in the studies checked, an unresolved V gene covers under half of the shortfall, and the cause of the remainder is unknown. For V, J and clone size, that table is used; D and trimming come from the DNA. In this sample's table one finds about 46,000 clones. The ten biggest clones cover less than 40% of the sample.

Beyond this particular receptor, the publication reports: By combining richness with V gene abundances, random forest classifiers separated cases from controls with an estimated AUC of 0.75 to 0.9. Lower TRBV6-7 relative abundance was observed in cases than in controls (around 0.1% versus 0.15%; Bonferroni P = 0.0008). TCR repertoire richness was significantly higher in CIN3+ cases than in controls across sequencing depths, while evenness did not differ. Because T-cell numbers per sample were unknown, differences in richness could reflect varying T-cell content rather than repertoire biology. The cross-sectional design could not show whether associations preceded infection or resulted from it; effector/memory subsets and HPV-specific T cells were not isolated.

Every participant had a single incident cervical HPV16 infection, and women with prevalent HPV16 infections were excluded. Cervical HPV DNA was detected with MY09/MY11 PCR, and genotyping was done with dot-blot hybridization. Roughly 15 mL of heparinized blood was centrifuged, after which the buffy coat was aliquoted, frozen at -30 degrees C, and then stored at -80 degrees C. Genomic DNA was extracted from buffy coat specimens using QIAGEN kits. To note about this clone: What this receptor recognizes is not known. The germline gene is not matched at one end of the junction; a read error may be the cause. The CDR3 end is not reached by the read, which stops 3 residues before it; the germline J gene fills it in.

The CDR3 goes from the cysteine to the phenylalanine over 17 residues. Shown are 42 bases from within the CDR3, in frame from base 1. Sequences LGHNA (CDR1) and YNFKEQ (CDR2) are obtained from the germline V gene. The clonotype originates from a woman aged 18 to 75 with a cervical HPV16 infection that either progressed to CIN3+ or cleared (not recorded which). Sequencing was done on a sample of blood buffy coat. The chain joins TRBV4-2 to TRBJ2-4, and possibly TRBD2, on 5 matching bases. The CDR3 bases that were read are TGCGCCAGCAGCCAAGAATTTCGGGGAATAGCCAAAAACATT. Its protein reads: CASSQEFRGIAKNI. From start to end, the CDR3 is CASSQEFRGIAKNIQYF.